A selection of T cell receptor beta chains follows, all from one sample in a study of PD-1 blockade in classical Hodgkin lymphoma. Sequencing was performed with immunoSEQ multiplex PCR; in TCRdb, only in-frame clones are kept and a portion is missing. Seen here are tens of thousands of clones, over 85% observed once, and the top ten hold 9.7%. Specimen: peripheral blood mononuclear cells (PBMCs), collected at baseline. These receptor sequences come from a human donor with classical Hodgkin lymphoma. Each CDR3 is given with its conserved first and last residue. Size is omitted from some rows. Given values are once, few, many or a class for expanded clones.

CDR3 protein: CASSLLAGGPNEQFF
J gene: TRBJ2-1
V gene: TRBV5-4
clone size: -

CDR3 protein: CASSFLGTDSYEQYF
J gene: TRBJ2-7
V gene: TRBV4-1
clone size: -

CDR3 protein: CASSEAPGQGSIRGGLFYGYTF
J gene: TRBJ1-2
V gene: TRBV2
clone size: -

CDR3 protein: CASRQMVRYGYTF
J gene: TRBJ1-2
V gene: TRBV28
clone size: -

CDR3 protein: CASNLAGGTGELFF
J gene: TRBJ2-2
V gene: TRBV27
clone size: -

CDR3 protein: CASSLDGTGRGYTF
J gene: TRBJ1-2
V gene: TRBV7-9
clone size: -

CDR3 protein: CSARIGDEQFF
J gene: TRBJ2-1
V gene: TRBV20-1
clone size: -

CDR3 protein: CASSQAWTAVETQYF
J gene: TRBJ2-5
V gene: TRBV4-2
clone size: -

CDR3 protein: CSVIRDTEKLFF
J gene: TRBJ1-4
V gene: TRBV29-1
clone size: -

CDR3 protein: CASSELDGKYQPQHF
J gene: TRBJ1-5
V gene: TRBV28
clone size: -

CDR3 protein: CASSFYGSKDYEQYF
J gene: TRBJ2-7
V gene: TRBV27
clone size: -

CDR3 protein: CASSPGPLVPEQYF
J gene: TRBJ2-7
V gene: TRBV18
clone size: once

CDR3 protein: CASRDSVGVNEQYF
J gene: TRBJ2-7
V gene: TRBV4-1
clone size: -

CDR3 protein: CASSFVGREQYF
J gene: TRBJ2-7
V gene: TRBV5-5
clone size: -

CDR3 protein: CASTPTGQDNQPQHF
J gene: TRBJ1-5
V gene: TRBV2
clone size: -

CDR3 protein: CASSLGGLRTDTQYF
J gene: TRBJ2-3
V gene: TRBV7-2
clone size: -

CDR3 protein: CANRPGEETQYF
J gene: TRBJ2-5
V gene: TRBV2
clone size: -

CDR3 protein: CASSFGQSNTGELFF
J gene: TRBJ2-2
V gene: TRBV7-6
clone size: -

CDR3 protein: CASSYGTGAYEQYF
J gene: TRBJ2-7
V gene: TRBV27
clone size: -

CDR3 protein: CASSSGAGGTDTQYF
J gene: TRBJ2-3
V gene: TRBV5-8
clone size: -

CDR3 protein: CASSHHRDGIYEQYF
J gene: TRBJ2-7
V gene: TRBV14
clone size: -

CDR3 protein: CASSFEGDADYGYTF
J gene: TRBJ1-2
V gene: TRBV28
clone size: -

CDR3 protein: CTSSQDLRHRQATYEQYF
J gene: TRBJ2-7
V gene: TRBV1
clone size: few

CDR3 protein: CASSPFLNTEAFF
J gene: TRBJ1-1
V gene: TRBV6-5
clone size: -

CDR3 protein: CASSLERNGETQYF
J gene: TRBJ2-5
V gene: TRBV5-1
clone size: -

CDR3 protein: CASSPPLAGGPGELFF
J gene: TRBJ2-2
V gene: TRBV4-1
clone size: -

CDR3 protein: CASSVGGQISNQPQHF
J gene: TRBJ1-5
V gene: TRBV27
clone size: -

CDR3 protein: CASSLDPGASGKNIQYF
J gene: TRBJ2-4
V gene: TRBV5-4
clone size: -